The rows below give T cell receptor beta chains drawn from one sample of a study of human T cells and chemical hapten exposure. MiXCR was run by TCRdb on the RACE reads, yielding one entry per CDR3 protein. Counted here are some 300,000 distinct CDR3 sequences, around 5.5% occurring once; the ten biggest clones make up less than 9%. This sample comprised whole blood, obtained in connection with sensitization to the hapten diphenylcyclopropenone (DPC). The receptors here all came from a woman younger than 35 with alopecia areata. Some clones in this sample may be carry-over from other donors' samples. Both conserved end residues are part of each CDR3. A D gene is named only where the DNA matches it firmly. Only some rows state a clone size, as once, few, many or a class for expanded clones.

DNA: TGCAGCGTTGAAGATCATCTTACGTTCGGGGGCACTGGGGCCAACGTCCTGACTTTC
CDR3: CSVEDHLTFGGTGANVLTF
size: many
J: TRBJ2-6
V: TRBV29-1
D: -

DNA: TGTGCCAGCAGCGAGGGGTTTGCCTACGAGCAGTACTTC
CDR3: CASSEGFAYEQYF
size: many
J: TRBJ2-7
V: TRBV5-8
D: -

DNA: TGTGCCAGCACCTCCTGGGGATTCGTCGTTAACGAGCAGTACTTC
CDR3: CASTSWGFVVNEQYF
size: few
J: TRBJ2-7
V: TRBV28
D: -

DNA: TGTGCCAGCAGTTTAGCGGGGGCAATCGAGACCCAGTACTTC
CDR3: CASSLAGAIETQYF
size: many
J: TRBJ2-5
V: TRBV12-3/TRBV12-4
D: -

DNA: TGTGCCAGCAGTGCCGACAGGGCCGGGGAAAAACTGTTTTTT
CDR3: CASSADRAGEKLFF
size: -
J: TRBJ1-4
V: TRBV27
D: TRBD1

DNA: TGTGCCAGCAGCTCCCCGGGCGGGGGGGCCCCAGAGACCCAGTACTTC
CDR3: CASSSPGGGAPETQYF
size: -
J: TRBJ2-5
V: TRBV7-2
D: TRBD2

DNA: TGCGCCAGCAATAGGGGAATGTACACAGATACGCAGTATTTT
CDR3: CASNRGMYTDTQYF
size: many
J: TRBJ2-3
V: TRBV5-1
D: -

DNA: TGTGCCAGCAGTAGGGTCAGCTTACCCTCCTACGAGCAGTACTTC
CDR3: CASSRVSLPSYEQYF
size: many
J: TRBJ2-7
V: TRBV6-5
D: -

DNA: TGCGCCAGCAGCTCCCCGGGACAGGGGTACAATGAGCAGTTCTTC
CDR3: CASSSPGQGYNEQFF
size: many
J: TRBJ2-1
V: TRBV5-1
D: TRBD1

DNA: TGTGCCACCAGTGATCCCGTAGCGGGGGGGCAAGAGACCCAGTACTTC
CDR3: CATSDPVAGGQETQYF
size: -
J: TRBJ2-5
V: TRBV24-1
D: TRBD2

DNA: TGCGCCAGCAGCTTGGTAAGGACAGGGCGAACTGAAGCTTTCTTT
CDR3: CASSLVRTGRTEAFF
size: -
J: TRBJ1-1
V: TRBV5-1
D: TRBD1

DNA: TGTGCCAGCCGGGGGGGAGGGGACTATAATTCACCCCTCCACTTT
CDR3: CASRGGGDYNSPLHF
size: few
J: TRBJ1-6
V: TRBV27
D: -

DNA: TGCGCCAGCAGCCAAGGTGGTGCCCAGGATGAAAAACTGTTTTTT
CDR3: CASSQGGAQDEKLFF
size: many
J: TRBJ1-4
V: TRBV4-3
D: -

DNA: TGTGCCAGCTCACCAGACGTGGTCGGCTATGGCTACACCTTC
CDR3: CASSPDVVGYGYTF
size: -
J: TRBJ1-2
V: TRBV18
D: -

DNA: TGTGCCAGCAGCCAAGGCGCAGGTCCAGCCAAAAACATTCAGTACTTC
CDR3: CASSQGAGPAKNIQYF
size: many
J: TRBJ2-4
V: TRBV3-1
D: -

DNA: TGCAGTGCTCGCGTTGCTGAGGATGGGGCCAACGTCCTGACTTTC
CDR3: CSARVAEDGANVLTF
size: many
J: TRBJ2-6
V: TRBV20-1
D: -

DNA: TGTGCCAGCAGCCAAAGGACAATGGCAGGGGTACTTGGAGGCTACACCTTC
CDR3: CASSQRTMAGVLGGYTF
size: -
J: TRBJ1-2
V: TRBV3-1
D: -

DNA: TGTGCCAGCAGCTTAGGTCAGGGAACCAACACTGAAGCTTTCTTT
CDR3: CASSLGQGTNTEAFF
size: -
J: TRBJ1-1
V: TRBV7-9
D: -

DNA: TGTGCCAGCAGCCGGGGGCTGCATACGGAAGAGCAGTACTTC
CDR3: CASSRGLHTEEQYF
size: many
J: TRBJ2-7
V: TRBV3-1
D: -

DNA: TGTGCCAGCAGAGGAGGACGGCTGAACACCGGGGAGCTGTTTTTT
CDR3: CASRGGRLNTGELFF
size: -
J: TRBJ2-2
V: TRBV6-1
D: -

DNA: TGCAGTGCTCCGGCTAGCGGGGGCGCCTACGGAGATACGCAGTATTTT
CDR3: CSAPASGGAYGDTQYF
size: few
J: TRBJ2-3
V: TRBV20-1
D: TRBD2

DNA: TGCGCCAGCAGCCAAGAAGAGCGGGGGGGCAGAGATACGCAGTATTTT
CDR3: CASSQEERGGRDTQYF
size: many
J: TRBJ2-3
V: TRBV4-1
D: TRBD2

DNA: TGTGCCAGCAGCTTGGTCACAGATGAAGCTTTCTTT
CDR3: CASSLVTDEAFF
size: many
J: TRBJ1-1
V: TRBV5-6
D: -

DNA: TGTGCCAGCAGCTTAGCGCGGAGGACAGGGGGAGAGACCCAGTACTTC
CDR3: CASSLARRTGGETQYF
size: few
J: TRBJ2-5
V: TRBV7-8
D: TRBD1

DNA: TGTGCCAGCAGTTACGGCGCCCGAGGAAACATTCAGTACTTC
CDR3: CASSYGARGNIQYF
size: -
J: TRBJ2-4
V: TRBV6-2/TRBV6-3
D: -

DNA: TGTGCCAGCAGTTACTCCTCGGCCGGGGGGCGGGAGCAGTACTTC
CDR3: CASSYSSAGGREQYF
size: -
J: TRBJ2-7
V: TRBV6-5
D: -

DNA: TGTGCCAGCAGTTCCCCGGGAGACCTAAAGGGCAATGAGCAGTTCTTC
CDR3: CASSSPGDLKGNEQFF
size: -
J: TRBJ2-1
V: TRBV12-3/TRBV12-4
D: -

DNA: TGTGCCAGCTCACCCACACCACATCTCACAGATACGCAGTATTTT
CDR3: CASSPTPHLTDTQYF
size: -
J: TRBJ2-3
V: TRBV18
D: -

DNA: TGCAGCGTTACTGCGCAGGGAGGTGGTCAGTACTTC
CDR3: CSVTAQGGGQYF
size: many
J: TRBJ2-4
V: TRBV29-1
D: -

DNA: TGCAGCGTTGCGGGACTCCAAAGCAGGTCCTACGAGCAGTACTTC
CDR3: CSVAGLQSRSYEQYF
size: many
J: TRBJ2-7
V: TRBV29-1
D: -

DNA: TGTGCCAGCACCTCCGGACTAGCGGGGCGCACAGATACGCAGTATTTT
CDR3: CASTSGLAGRTDTQYF
size: many
J: TRBJ2-3
V: TRBV11-2
D: TRBD2

DNA: TGTGCCAGCAGGCCAAAACTAGCGGGGGAGGATACGCAGTATTTT
CDR3: CASRPKLAGEDTQYF
size: few
J: TRBJ2-3
V: TRBV2
D: TRBD2

DNA: TGTGCCAGCAGCCTACGACAGAATCAGCCCCAGCATTTT
CDR3: CASSLRQNQPQHF
size: many
J: TRBJ1-5
V: TRBV7-2
D: -

DNA: TGTGCCAGCAGCCAAAGCATAGGGCCCCAGCATTTT
CDR3: CASSQSIGPQHF
size: few
J: TRBJ1-5
V: TRBV14
D: -

DNA: TGTGCCAGCAGGACTGCCACGGGTCAGCCCCAGCATTTT
CDR3: CASRTATGQPQHF
size: -
J: TRBJ1-5
V: TRBV12-3/TRBV12-4
D: -

DNA: TGTGCCACCTCGTTGGCTGGGGCCAACGTCCTGACTTTC
CDR3: CATSLAGANVLTF
size: many
J: TRBJ2-6
V: TRBV6-5
D: -

DNA: TGTGCCAGCAGAAACAATGAGCAGTTCTTC
CDR3: CASRNNEQFF
size: many
J: TRBJ2-1
V: TRBV11-2
D: -

DNA: TGTGCCGCACTGCTAAACAAGGGTAGCACAGATACGCAGTATTTT
CDR3: CAALLNKGSTDTQYF
size: few
J: TRBJ2-3
V: TRBV7-9
D: -

DNA: TGTGCCAGCAGCTTAGCGGGGTCGTACGAGCAGTACTTC
CDR3: CASSLAGSYEQYF
size: many
J: TRBJ2-7
V: TRBV7-9
D: -

DNA: TGCGCCAGCAGCCCACCCGGGCGACTCGGAAGAAGCGCTGAAGCTTTCTTT
CDR3: CASSPPGRLGRSAEAFF
size: many
J: TRBJ1-1
V: TRBV4-1
D: -